This paragraph covers one T cell receptor (beta chain) sequence. The authors' processing: The assay estimated nucleated cells by amplifying reference gene primers. This table comes from immunoSEQ multiplex PCR, and its TCRdb copy is limited to in-frame clones, with some not included. The DNA gave D and trimming, while V, J and clone size come from that table. This table has more than 95,000 clones, 80% to 90% appearing once. This sample is part of a study of blood T cell repertoires in COVID-19. Study context: Spain, Italy and the United States supplied samples that represented acute and convalescent COVID-19. The analysed material was cDNA or gDNA that came from T cells, B-cell-depleted T cells, or PBMCs.

Trimming removed 2 bases from V and 8 bases from J, with 12 bases in between. CDR1 and CDR2 (germline): KGHDR, SFDVKD. The CDR3 length is 14 residues. Sequencing was carried out using peripheral blood. This sequence was found in a woman aged 55-69 years with acute or convalescent COVID-19. The chain joins TRBV24-1 to TRBJ2-1, with a weak D call TRBD1 (6 bases). As DNA, the CDR3 is TGTGCCACCAGTGATTCTTACAGGGTCGATGAGCAGTTCTTC. Translation: CATSDSYRVDEQFF.